One sample yielded the 14 T cell receptor beta chains listed below, sequenced in a study of cytomegalovirus exposure and HLA in healthy donors (dated by TCRdb to between 2016 and 2019). Libraries were constructed by the immunoSEQ multiplex PCR assay. For the multiplex PCR, a mixture combining 60 forward primers for TCR Vbeta segments and 13 reverse primers for TCR Jbeta segments was used. What TCRdb holds here is the immuneACCESS table cut down to in-frame rearrangements. Part of the clones is not present; checked against another copy, under half of the missing clones reflect an unresolved V gene, and the others are unexplained. A total of more than 110,000 clones appear in this sample, 70% to 80% of them only once. The ten largest clones capture 4.5% to 6% of the sample. The sample taken for sequencing was PBMCs. The source of these receptors is a woman aged 50 to 60 in good health and CMV-seronegative.

V is TRBV28 and J is TRBJ1-5, with D possibly being TRBD1 (5 bases). The V gene's germline CDR1 is MDHEN and CDR2 SYDVKM. Trimming left V 6 bases short and J 1 base short, with 16 bases between. There are 16 residues in the CDR3. CDR3 bases: TGTGCCAGCAGCCCACTACAGGATCTGAGCAATCAGCCCCAGCATTTT. As protein: CASSPLQDLSNQPQHF.

This rearrangement joins TRBV27 to TRBJ2-3; 11 bases map to TRBD2. Germline trimming cut 6 bases from V and 0 bases from J; bases unmatched to any gene: 14. Germline V gene data show CDR1 as MNHEY and CDR2 as SMNVEV (reference sequence). This CDR3 is 19 amino acids long. CDR3 region: CASSSLFLAGGESTDTQYF. CDR3 sequence (DNA): TGTGCCAGCAGCAGTTTATTCCTAGCGGGGGGCGAGAGCACAGATACGCAGTATTTT.

This chain links TRBV5-5 with TRBJ1-4; D uncertain. The CDR3 loop spans 13 amino acids. Trimming cost V 4 bases and J 8 bases, with 12 bases left between them. Germline V gene lookup returns CDR1 SGHKS and CDR2 YYEKEE (reference sequence). The CDR3 region is CASSQNPREKLFF. In DNA, the CDR3 is TGTGCCAGCAGCCAGAACCCTAGGGAAAAACTGTTTTTT.

The V call is TRBV5-1, the J call TRBJ1-3; no clear D. This CDR3 has 17 amino acids. Germline V lookup: CDR1 SGHRS, CDR2 YFSETQ. V was pared by 2 bases and J by 0 bases, with 15 bases between. CDR3 bases: TGCGCCAGCAGCTTAACCGGAGCGTCTAACTCTGGAAACACCATATATTTT. Its translation: CASSLTGASNSGNTIYF.

The chain joins TRBV4-3 to TRBJ1-3; the match to TRBD1 covers 8 bases. From germline, CDR1 is LGHNA and CDR2 YSLEER. Unmatched junction bases numbered 8, after V lost 4 bases and J lost 3 bases. The CDR3 length is 16 residues. CDR3 region: CASSPYTGGSGNTIYF. In DNA, the CDR3 is TGCGCCAGCAGCCCTTATACAGGGGGAAGTGGAAACACCATATATTTT.

This sequence joins TRBV5-1 and TRBJ1-2; 7 bases agree with TRBD1. V gave up 1 base and J gave up 2 bases; unmatched junction bases: 5. The CDR3 has 15 residues. The germline V gene encodes CDR1 SGHRS and CDR2 YFSETQ. The CDR3, as DNA: TGCGCCAGCAGCTTGCGAGAGACAGGGAACTATGGCTACACCTTC. Translated: CASSLRETGNYGYTF.

The genes are TRBV6-6 and TRBJ1-5, with a weak D call TRBD1 (5 bases). CDR1 MNHNY and CDR2 SVGAGI come from the germline V gene (reference sequence). Deletions cut 7 bases from V and 6 bases from J, with 19 bases between. This CDR3 spans 15 amino acids. The CDR3 spells CASTVRADIGQPQHF. CDR3 sequence (DNA): TGTGCCAGCACTGTCCGGGCGGACATTGGTCAGCCCCAGCATTTT.

The chain joins TRBV5-6 to TRBJ2-6, with D possibly being TRBD1 (6 bases). V was shortened by 4 bases and J by 0 bases, with 20 bases between the two germline ends. This CDR3 comprises 19 residues. Germline CDR1 is SGHDT and CDR2 is YYEEEE. CDR3 coding DNA: TGTGCCAGCAGCGCAACCTTCCGGGACATGAGCTCTGGGGCCAACGTCCTGACTTTC. It codes for CASSATFRDMSSGANVLTF. The full variable domain, rest sourced from reference TRBV5-6 and TRBJ2-6, is DAGVTQSPTHLIKTRGQQVTLRCSPKSGHDTVSWYQQALGQGPQFIFQYYEEEERQRGNFPDRFSGHQFPNYSSELNVNALLLGDSALYLCASSATFRDMSSGANVLTFGAGSRLTVL.

This chain uses TRBV19 with TRBJ2-3, with D perhaps TRBD2 (6 bases). Germline CDR1 is LNHDA and CDR2 is SQIVND (reference sequence). V was shortened by 10 bases and J by 2 bases, with 13 bases between the two germline ends. The CDR3 spans 13 residues. The CDR3: CATNTGDTDTQYF. The DNA of the CDR3 is TGTGCCACCAATACGGGGGACACAGATACGCAGTATTTT.

The chain is built from TRBV7-8 and TRBJ2-5; TRBD2 agrees at 9 bases. V was clipped by 1 base and J by 3 bases; unmatched bases: 9. There are 17 residues in the CDR3. From germline, CDR1 is SGHVS and CDR2 FQNEAQ. CDR3 sequence: CASSLVRIAGVKETQYF. CDR3 bases: TGTGCCAGCAGCTTAGTTCGAATAGCGGGGGTCAAAGAGACCCAGTACTTC.

In this sample, this clone turned up a few times. This chain connects TRBV28 to TRBJ2-2, with TRBD2 matching over 9 bases. Germline CDR1 reads MDHEN; CDR2 reads SYDVKM. Trimming cost V 5 bases and J 4 bases; bases outside gene matches: 5. This CDR3 is 15 amino acids long. CDR3 residues: CASSPGLAGTGELFF. Here the CDR3 DNA reads TGTGCCAGCAGTCCGGGACTAGCTGGCACCGGGGAGCTGTTTTTT. The entire variable domain, with the rest obtained from reference TRBV28 and TRBJ2-2, is as follows: DVKVTQSSRYLVKRTGEKVFLECVQDMDHENMFWYRQDPGLGLRLIYFSYDVKMKEKGDIPEGYSVSREKKERFSLILESASTNQTSMYLCASSPGLAGTGELFFGEGSRLTVL.

The V gene is TRBV11-2, the J gene TRBJ2-1, with TRBD2 matching 8 bases. The CDR3 has 14 residues. The germline V gene encodes CDR1 SGHAT and CDR2 FQNNGV. V shed 3 bases and J 5 bases; nucleotides not matched to a gene: 3. CDR3 region: CASSFSGTNNEQFF. Written as DNA, the CDR3 is TGTGCCAGCAGCTTTAGCGGGACCAACAATGAGCAGTTCTTC. Based on the CDR3 plus reference TRBV11-2 and TRBJ2-1, the full variable domain is EAGVAQSPRYKIIEKRQSVAFWCNPISGHATLYWYQQILGQGPKLLIQFQNNGVVDDSQLPKDRFSAERLKGVDSTLKIQPAKLEDSAVYLCASSFSGTNNEQFFGPGTRLTVL.

V gene TRBV5-1 combines with J gene TRBJ1-6, with D unresolved. V was shortened by 0 bases and J by 6 bases, with 16 bases between the two germline ends. Germline V lookup: CDR1 SGHRS, CDR2 YFSETQ. The CDR3 is 17 residues long. The CDR3 region has the DNA TGCGCCAGCAGCTTGGCTGCGGGCATGAGACCTAATTCACCCCTCCACTTT. The encoded protein is CASSLAAGMRPNSPLHF.

The CDR3 DNA sequence: TGTGCCAGCAGCTCCCCCGACAGGGGCTGCGGCTACACCTTC. Its protein is CASSSPDRGCGYTF. The chain couples TRBV7-8 to TRBJ1-2; 8 nucleotides match TRBD1. CDR1 and CDR2 from the germline V gene are SGHVS and FQNEAQ. The CDR3 runs to 14 residues. The J segment lost 8 bases and the V segment lost 4 bases, leaving 9 bases of the junction unmatched.